Listed here is a single T cell receptor beta chain. Its antigen is currently unknown. Germline V gene data show CDR1 as SGHAT and CDR2 as FQNNGV. V lost 5 bases and J 4 bases, leaving 8 bases between the germline ends. This CDR3 contains 13 residues. Using immunoSEQ multiplex PCR, the repertoire was profiled, and TCRdb retains in-frame clones only, with some absent. The table has about 83,000 clones, more than 85% seen once; the top ten hold 28%. This sample is part of a study of T cell responses to AZD1222 COVID-19 vaccine. Broader study findings: All repertoire sampling was performed exclusively after the peak T cell response.

This sequence was found in an adult who received the AZD1222 COVID-19 vaccine. The chain links TRBV11-2 to TRBJ1-4, with TRBD1 as a possible D gene (5 bases). The specimen was peripheral blood, collected 28 days after the second AZD1222 dose. CDR3 coding DNA: TGTGCCAGCAGCGCGGGGCTTAATGAAAAACTGTTTTTT. Its translation: CASSAGLNEKLFF.